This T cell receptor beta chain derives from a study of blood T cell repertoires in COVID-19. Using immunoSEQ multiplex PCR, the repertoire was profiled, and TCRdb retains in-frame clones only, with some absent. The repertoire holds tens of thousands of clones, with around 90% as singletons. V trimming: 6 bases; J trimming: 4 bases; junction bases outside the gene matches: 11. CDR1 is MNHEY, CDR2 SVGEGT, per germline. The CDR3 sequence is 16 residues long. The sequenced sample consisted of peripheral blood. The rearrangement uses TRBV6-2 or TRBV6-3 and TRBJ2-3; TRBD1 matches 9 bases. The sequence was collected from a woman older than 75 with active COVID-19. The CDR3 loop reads CASSLTPGQGADTQYF. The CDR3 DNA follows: TGTGCCAGCAGCCTGACCCCGGGACAGGGCGCAGATACGCAGTATTTT.